The 26 T cell receptor beta chains in this list originate from one sample, sequenced in a study of Ad26.COV2.S vaccination and SARS-CoV-2 variants. Assay used: immunoSEQ multiplex PCR; TCRdb lists only in-frame clones, some missing. The sample consists of about 480,000 clones, about 83% of them appearing once. Sample treatment: some 20 received Ad26.COV2.S at low or high dose, single or two shots; roughly five received placebo; per-sample allocation not given. At day 63 after the first vaccine or placebo injection, samples were drawn. The sequenced sample was peripheral blood, obtained in a trial of Ad26.COV2.S vaccine versus placebo. The receptors derive from a person aged 18-65 years who received the Ad26.COV2.S COVID-19 vaccine or a placebo.

This chain's CDR3 is CASSLEGSGRLNGLNEQFF. In DNA form, the CDR3 reads TGTGCCAGCAGCTTGGAAGGGAGCGGGAGGCTCAACGGTCTTAATGAGCAGTTCTTC. The rearrangement joins TRBV5-6 to TRBJ2-1, with TRBD2 matching 9 bases. Germline V gene data show CDR1 as SGHDT and CDR2 as YYEEEE. The V and J ends lost 0 bases and 7 bases, in that order; junction bases with no gene match: 17. The CDR3 runs 19 residues.

The V gene is TRBV29-1, the J gene TRBJ2-7; D perhaps matches TRBD2 (6 bases). CDR1 and CDR2 (germline): SQVTM, ANQGSEA. The CDR3 covers 14 residues. V gave up 4 bases and J gave up 0 bases, with 13 bases separating them. CDR3 sequence (DNA): TGCAGCGTTGTACTAGCCGTAAGCTCCTACGAGCAGTACTTC. It translates to CSVVLAVSSYEQYF.

This clone was detected once. This chain links TRBV7-2 with TRBJ1-1, with a weak D call TRBD1 (5 bases). Per the germline V gene, CDR1 is SGHTA and CDR2 is FQGNSA. The CDR3 covers 14 residues. V dropped 7 bases and J dropped 4 bases, with 16 bases sitting between them. This CDR3 is CASTHQWGGTEAFF. The CDR3 region has the DNA TGTGCCAGCACTCACCAGTGGGGGGGCACTGAAGCTTTCTTT.

This chain connects TRBV7-2 to TRBJ2-4; 7 bases line up with TRBD2. The germline V gene encodes CDR1 SGHTA and CDR2 FQGNSA. The CDR3 loop spans 17 amino acids. The junction had 10 bases not matched to a gene; V was cut back by 5 bases and J by 0 bases. The CDR3 protein is CASSHKPLAAAKNIQYF. The CDR3 DNA sequence: TGTGCCAGCAGCCATAAGCCCCTAGCGGCAGCCAAAAACATTCAGTACTTC.

V usage is TRBV27 and J usage is TRBJ1-3, with a possible D match to TRBD1 (6 bases). This CDR3 is 17 amino acids long. The V gene lost 2 bases and the J gene lost 0 bases, with 14 bases spanning the gap. Germline-derived CDR1 and CDR2 are MNHEY and SMNVEV (reference sequence). Here the CDR3 reads CASSLRGGPISGNTIYF. Here the CDR3 DNA reads TGTGCCAGCAGTTTAAGGGGGGGCCCTATCTCTGGAAACACCATATATTTT.

This clone appeared once. The gene calls are TRBV5-1 and TRBJ1-2, with no clear D. The germline V gene has CDR1 SGHRS and CDR2 YFSETQ. Trimming pared 4 bases from V and 10 bases from J, leaving 20 bases between. This CDR3 has 14 residues. The CDR3 DNA sequence: TGCGCCAGCAGCCAAGAGGTTTCGGGCTTCGTCTACACCTTC. This encodes CASSQEVSGFVYTF.

The chain combines TRBV27 with TRBJ2-7; weak D call: TRBD2 (7 bases). Trimming cost V 5 bases and J 2 bases, with 22 bases left between them. The CDR3 extends over 17 amino acids. Germline-derived CDR1 and CDR2 are MNHEY and SMNVEV (reference sequence). CDR3: CASSQRRGGVGAYEQYF. The CDR3 nucleotides read TGTGCCAGCAGTCAACGCCGAGGGGGGGTCGGTGCCTACGAGCAGTACTTC.

The chain combines TRBV9 with TRBJ2-1; perhaps TRBD2 as D (6 bases). Trimming removed 2 bases from V and 6 bases from J, with 18 bases in between. From germline, CDR1 is SGDLS and CDR2 YYNGEE. The CDR3 spans 16 residues. CDR3 in amino acids: CASSVAGLPSPNEQFF. The CDR3 coding sequence is TGTGCCAGCAGCGTGGCGGGACTGCCGAGCCCCAATGAGCAGTTCTTC.

CDR3 amino acids: CASSLGVYNEQFF. CDR3 DNA sequence: TGTGCCAGCAGCTTGGGAGTGTACAATGAGCAGTTCTTC. The chain is built from TRBV5-5 and TRBJ2-1; D call uncertain. The CDR3 contains 13 residues. V lost 0 bases to trimming and J lost 4 bases, with 5 bases between them. The V gene's germline CDR1 is SGHKS and CDR2 YYEKEE (reference sequence). Combining the CDR3 with reference TRBV5-5 and TRBJ2-1 gives the whole variable domain DAGVTQSPTHLIKTRGQQVTLRCSPISGHKSVSWYQQVLGQGPQFIFQYYEKEERGRGNFPDRFSARQFPNYSSELNVNALLLGDSALYLCASSLGVYNEQFFGPGTRLTVL.

This clone came up a few times. The chain couples TRBV24-1 to TRBJ2-7; 9 bases fit TRBD2. CDR1 is KGHDR, CDR2 SFDVKD, per germline. The V and J ends lost 9 bases and 3 bases, in that order; junction bases with no gene match: 5. The CDR3 covers 13 residues. The CDR3 DNA reads as TGTGCCACCGCGGGAGGGGCTAACTACGAGCAGTACTTC. It is translated as CATAGGANYEQYF.

The rearrangement links TRBV10-3 to TRBJ1-2; TRBD1 matches 10 bases. Germline V CDR1 and CDR2: ENHRY, SYGVKD. The junction had 5 bases not matched to a gene; V was cut back by 0 bases and J by 4 bases. CDR3 length equals 16 residues. The CDR3 protein is CAISESRQGAVYGYTF. The DNA for the CDR3 is TGTGCCATCAGTGAGTCGAGACAGGGGGCGGTCTATGGCTACACCTTC.

This chain links TRBV3-1 (or the pseudogene TRBV3-2) with TRBJ2-3, with 10 nucleotides matching TRBD1. The V segment lost 2 bases and the J segment 4 bases; nucleotides outside the gene matches: 3. The CDR3 is made up of 15 amino acids. CDR1 LGHDT and CDR2 YNNKEL come from the germline V gene (reference sequence). CDR3 sequence: CASSQRQGASDTQYF. The CDR3 coding sequence is TGTGCCAGCAGCCAAAGACAGGGGGCTTCAGATACGCAGTATTTT.

The chain links TRBV29-1 to TRBJ2-7; 12 nucleotides match TRBD1. CDR3 length equals 15 residues. V lost 6 bases to trimming and J lost 6 bases; unmatched junction nucleotides: 12. Germline CDR1 and CDR2: SQVTM and ANQGSEA. CDR3 DNA sequence: TGCAGCGTCCAACCGACCGGGACAGGGGGCGGCGAGCAGTACTTC. It is translated as CSVQPTGTGGGEQYF.

The chain recombines TRBV7-2 with TRBJ2-1; 9 nucleotides agree with TRBD2. The CDR3 runs to 12 residues. CDR1 and CDR2 (germline): SGHTA, FQGNSA. After removal of 2 bases from V and 12 bases from J, the junction contained 2 bases not matched to a gene. CDR3 nucleotide sequence: TGTGCCAGCAGCTTAACGACTAGCGGGCAGTTCTTC. The encoded protein is CASSLTTSGQFF.

The V and J genes are TRBV29-1 and TRBJ2-1; no firm D call. V dropped 0 bases and J dropped 0 bases, with 12 bases sitting between them. This CDR3 is built from 16 residues. CDR1 and CDR2 from the germline V gene are SQVTM and ANQGSEA. The CDR3: CSVEDRRASSYNEQFF. The CDR3 coding sequence is TGCAGCGTTGAAGATCGGCGAGCCAGCTCCTACAATGAGCAGTTCTTC.

V usage is TRBV5-1 and J usage is TRBJ2-4, with unresolved D. Per the germline V gene, CDR1 is SGHRS and CDR2 is YFSETQ. This CDR3 spans 15 amino acids. Trimming cost V 0 bases and J 0 bases, with 7 bases left between them. CDR3: CASSLGVSAKNIQYF. The CDR3 DNA sequence: TGCGCCAGCAGCTTGGGAGTGTCAGCCAAAAACATTCAGTACTTC.

The table lists this clone with a count of one. The chain recombines TRBV5-5 with TRBJ2-4; the D is unclear. V lost 0 bases, J lost 6 bases, and 7 bases lay in between. CDR1 and CDR2 from the germline V gene are SGHKS and YYEKEE (reference sequence). The CDR3 has 13 amino acids. The CDR3 DNA sequence: TGTGCCAGCAGCTTGGATGTCAGAAACATTCAGTACTTC. It yields the protein CASSLDVRNIQYF.

DNA for the CDR3: TGCAGCGTTGGAGATAGAAGGGAGAATGAGCAGTTCTTC. It translates to CSVGDRRENEQFF. This chain uses TRBV29-1 with TRBJ2-1; D possibly corresponds to TRBD2 (5 bases). The V and J ends lost 4 bases and 7 bases respectively, with 14 bases between them. This CDR3 contains 13 residues. Germline assignment: CDR1 SQVTM and CDR2 ANQGSEA.

The chain carries TRBV6-2 or TRBV6-3 and TRBJ2-5; 12 bases agree with TRBD2. The V segment lost 4 bases and the J segment 4 bases; nucleotides outside the gene matches: 4. Germline V gene lookup returns CDR1 MNHEY and CDR2 SVGEGT. CDR3 size: 15 residues. In DNA, the CDR3 is TGTGCCAGCAGTTCGCTAGCGGGAGGGTTAGAGACCCAGTACTTC. Its protein is CASSSLAGGLETQYF.

The genes are TRBV5-1 and TRBJ2-6; D might be TRBD1 or TRBD2, each matching 5 bases. V was cut by 6 bases and J by 2 bases, with 18 bases left in between. Germline CDR1 SGHRS, CDR2 YFSETQ. This CDR3 region has 17 residues. The CDR3 sequence is CASKERDPRTGANVLTF. The CDR3 nucleotides read TGCGCCAGCAAAGAAAGGGACCCCCGGACTGGGGCCAACGTCCTGACTTTC.

This clone appeared once. V usage is TRBV28 and J usage is TRBJ2-1, with 7 bases identical to TRBD2. Germline V gene sequence: CDR1 MDHEN, CDR2 SYDVKM. V was clipped by 7 bases and J by 4 bases; unmatched bases: 16. The CDR3 loop spans 17 amino acids. The CDR3 loop is CASNPRGLRPRYNEQFF. The CDR3 bases are TGTGCCAGCAATCCAAGGGGACTACGGCCCAGATACAATGAGCAGTTCTTC.

This clone has a single count. The rearrangement links TRBV19 to TRBJ1-1; TRBD1 aligns across 7 bases. Germline values: CDR1 LNHDA, CDR2 SQIVND (reference sequence). With 3 bases clipped from V and 4 bases from J, the junction kept 2 bases outside the gene matches. The CDR3 length is 13 residues. Here the CDR3 DNA reads TGTGCCAGTAGTATTGACAGGGCCACTGAAGCTTTCTTT. This encodes CASSIDRATEAFF.

The rearrangement links TRBV29-1 to TRBJ1-1; 8 bases align to TRBD1. Germline V lookup: CDR1 SQVTM, CDR2 ANQGSEA. The CDR3 has 13 residues. V dropped 3 bases and J dropped 6; count of bases not matched to a gene: 6. The CDR3 bases are TGCAGCGTTGACGGACAGGGAATCGCTGAAGCTTTCTTT. This encodes CSVDGQGIAEAFF.

The V call is TRBV6-5, the J call TRBJ1-3; D is undetermined. Trimming left V 7 bases short and J 0 bases short, with 10 bases between. Germline CDR1 MNHEY, CDR2 SVGAGI. The CDR3 runs 14 residues. CDR3: CASIDTFSGNTIYF. CDR3 bases: TGTGCCAGCATCGACACTTTCTCTGGAAACACCATATATTTT.

The chain carries TRBV4-1 and TRBJ2-5, with 10 bases aligning to TRBD2. Germline V gene data show CDR1 as MGHRA and CDR2 as YSYEKL. This CDR3 spans 15 amino acids. V shed 0 bases, J shed 4 bases, and the junction held 2 bases outside the gene matches. CDR3 amino acids: CASSQEGLALETQYF. In nucleotides, the CDR3 is TGCGCCAGCAGCCAAGAGGGACTAGCGTTAGAGACCCAGTACTTC.

The rearrangement uses TRBV15 and TRBJ1-5; D remains ambiguous. V was pared by 0 bases and J by 9 bases, with 15 bases between. The germline V gene has CDR1 LNHNV and CDR2 YYDKDF (reference sequence). CDR3 length equals 15 residues. CDR3 loop: CATSRDLIESLPQHF. As DNA, the CDR3 is TGTGCCACCAGCAGAGATCTCATTGAATCCTTGCCCCAGCATTTT. Combining the CDR3 with reference TRBV15 and TRBJ1-5 gives the whole variable domain DAMVIQNPRYQVTQFGKPVTLSCSQTLNHNVMYWYQQKSSQAPKLLFHYYDKDFNNEADTPDNFQSRRPNTSFCFLDIRSPGLGDTAMYLCATSRDLIESLPQHFGDGTRLSIL.